The 7 T cell receptor beta chains below come from one sample, sequenced in a study of blood T cell repertoires in COVID-19. Data came from immunoSEQ multiplex PCR; TCRdb stores just in-frame clones and leaves some out. The table includes some 73,000 clones, around nine tenths detected once. Input material: peripheral blood. The source of these receptors is a woman aged 60 to 75 with acute or convalescent COVID-19.

The chain couples TRBV10-3 to TRBJ2-7; D is unclear. Trimming shortened V by 3 bases and J by 2 bases, and 5 bases separated the two germline ends. This CDR3 contains 12 residues. The V gene's germline CDR1 is ENHRY and CDR2 SYGVKD. CDR3 DNA: TGTGCCATCAGTGATAGCCCCTACGAGCAGTACTTC. The encoded protein is CAISDSPYEQYF.

The V and J genes are TRBV7-2 and TRBJ2-1, with 7 nucleotides matching TRBD2. Germline V gene lookup returns CDR1 SGHTA and CDR2 FQGNSA. With 1 base clipped from V and 2 bases from J, the junction kept 5 bases outside the gene matches. This CDR3 is built from 16 residues. The CDR3, as DNA: TGTGCCAGCAGCTTAGGAGGGACTATAACCTACAATGAGCAGTTCTTC. Protein sequence: CASSLGGTITYNEQFF.

This clone came up a few times. V usage is TRBV4-2 and J usage is TRBJ1-6; a possible D gene is TRBD1 (6 bases). V was trimmed by 4 bases and J by 9 bases, leaving 19 bases between them. Germline V gene lookup returns CDR1 LGHNA and CDR2 YNFKEQ. There are 16 residues in the CDR3. The chain's CDR3 is CASSPRLDSGISPLHF. In DNA, the CDR3 is TGTGCCAGCAGCCCACGATTGGACAGCGGGATTTCACCCCTCCACTTT.

There are a few counts of this clone. The chain couples TRBV24-1 to TRBJ2-1, with TRBD1 matching 10 bases. The V gene end was trimmed by 5 bases and the J gene end by 7 bases; junction bases not matched to a gene: 10. Germline values: CDR1 KGHDR, CDR2 SFDVKD. The CDR3 has 16 residues. CDR3 in amino acids: CATSAGGDRGQNEQFF. For the CDR3, the DNA is TGTGCCACCAGTGCCGGGGGAGACAGGGGGCAAAATGAGCAGTTCTTC.

The rearrangement links TRBV2 to TRBJ2-7; maybe TRBD1 (6 bases). V lost 5 bases and J 4 bases, leaving 6 bases between the germline ends. CDR3 length equals 11 residues. Looked up from germline, CDR1 is SNHLY and CDR2 is FYNNEI. CDR3 coding DNA: TGTGCCAGCAGTACAGGGTACGAGCAGTACTTC. Protein product: CASSTGYEQYF.

This chain connects TRBV6-2 or TRBV6-3 to TRBJ2-3; D perhaps matches TRBD2 (5 bases). Trimming cost V 4 bases and J 7 bases, with 9 bases left between them. The CDR3 consists of 12 residues. Germline lookup yields CDR1 MNHEY and CDR2 SVGEGT. CDR3 DNA: TGTGCCAGCAGTTCGGGGATATATACGCAGTATTTT. Amino acids: CASSSGIYTQYF.

The chain has TRBV6-5 and TRBJ1-5; D might be TRBD1 (5 bases). The ends were cut back, 7 bases at V and 3 bases at J, with 13 bases in the middle. The germline CDR1 and CDR2 sequences are MNHEY and SVGAGI. CDR3 length: 14 residues. The CDR3 sequence is CASISRDFNQPQHF. In DNA form, the CDR3 reads TGTGCCAGCATTTCCCGGGACTTCAATCAGCCCCAGCATTTT.